A selection of T cell receptor beta chains follows, all from one sample in a study of preoperative IRX-2 immunotherapy in early breast cancer. Generated by immunoSEQ multiplex PCR, the TCRdb table keeps only in-frame clones and is missing some. The sample carries over 55,000 clones, roughly 95% recorded once. Sample acquisition took place from a patient treated with IRX-2 immunotherapy. Every receptor here comes from a human donor with breast cancer. Both conserved end residues are part of each CDR3. The D gene is left open where the match is weak. Rows give clone size only sometimes, using once, few, many, or a class for an expanded clone.

J gene | clone size | D gene | V gene | CDR3 DNA | CDR3 protein
TRBJ2-1 | . | . | TRBV7-9 | TGTGCCAGCAGTAGACAGGAGCTCAATGAGCAGTTCTTC | CASSRQELNEQFF
TRBJ2-1 | . | . | TRBV7-3 | TGTGCCAGCAGCTTATCGGTAGGGAGCTCCTACAATGAGCAGTTCTTC | CASSLSVGSSYNEQFF
TRBJ2-3 | . | . | TRBV7-6 | TGTGCCATCCAGGGGACGTTCACAGATACGCAGTATTTT | CAIQGTFTDTQYF
TRBJ1-5 | few | . | TRBV19 | TGTGCCAGTAGTAGCAGCCGCGATCAGCCCCAGCATTTT | CASSSSRDQPQHF
TRBJ2-3 | . | . | TRBV27 | TGTGCCAGCAGTCGGATAGGAGGGGTAAGATCCACAGATACGCAGTATTTT | CASSRIGGVRSTDTQYF
TRBJ1-2 | . | . | TRBV7-3 | TGTGCCAGCAGCCCCGGCTTGACAGGAAACTATGGCTACACCTTC | CASSPGLTGNYGYTF
TRBJ1-5 | once | TRBD1 | TRBV28 | TGTGCCACCCCCCCCGGGACAGGGGCGAGGGGCAATCAGCCCCAGCATTTT | CATPPGTGARGNQPQHF
TRBJ2-3 | . | . | TRBV7-9 | TGTGCCAGCTTCCCGGGAGTCCGCACAGATACGCAGTATTTT | CASFPGVRTDTQYF
TRBJ2-3 | . | . | TRBV4-3 | TGCGCCAGCAGCCAAGATCCCGGGGCCGGCAATACGCAGTATTTT | CASSQDPGAGNTQYF
TRBJ1-3 | . | . | TRBV28 | TGTGCCAGCAAATATGGAGGAAACACCATATATTTT | CASKYGGNTIYF
TRBJ2-1 | . | . | TRBV19 | TGTGCCAGTAGCGCTCGCAATGAGCAGTTCTTC | CASSARNEQFF
TRBJ2-7 | . | . | TRBV5-1 | TGCGCCAGCAGCTTCTTGACAGCCTACGAGCAGTACTTC | CASSFLTAYEQYF
TRBJ2-7 | . | . | TRBV28 | TGTGCCAGCACCCGGGGGCTCCACGAGCAGTACTTC | CASTRGLHEQYF
TRBJ1-2 | . | . | TRBV2 | TGTGCCAGCAGGATGGGGGGGCTGGGTGGCTACACCTTC | CASRMGGLGGYTF
TRBJ1-5 | . | . | TRBV28 | TGTGCCAGCAGTTTTGGGGGGAGGAATCAGCCCCAGCATTTT | CASSFGGRNQPQHF
TRBJ2-5 | . | . | TRBV14 | TGTGCCAGCAGCCAACTAAAAGGGGGTCAAGAGACCCAGTACTTC | CASSQLKGGQETQYF
TRBJ1-4 | few | TRBD1 | TRBV25-1 | TGTGCCAGCAGGGGAGGGACAGGCTATGAAAAACTGTTTTTT | CASRGGTGYEKLFF
TRBJ2-1 | . | . | TRBV2 | TGTGCCAGCACGAGAAGCGATGAGCAGTTCTTC | CASTRSDEQFF
TRBJ2-7 | . | . | TRBV5-1 | TGCGCCAGCAAATCCAGGAGCTCCTACGAGCAGTACTTC | CASKSRSSYEQYF
TRBJ1-6 | . | . | TRBV21-1 | TGTGCCAGAGGTCAGGACCAGGGGCCCCATTCACCCCTCCACTTT | CARGQDQGPHSPLHF
TRBJ2-1 | . | TRBD2 | TRBV14 | TGTGCCAGCAGCCCGGTAAGGGCGGGGGGAAGGAATGAGCAGTTCTTC | CASSPVRAGGRNEQFF
TRBJ2-1 | . | TRBD1 | TRBV4-1 | TGCGCCAGCAGCCACCACCCCGGGACAGGGAGCAATGAGCAGTTCTTC | CASSHHPGTGSNEQFF
TRBJ2-7 | once | . | TRBV30 | TGTGCCTGGGGGCGGGACCCTCGCTTCGAGCAGTACTTC | CAWGRDPRFEQYF
TRBJ1-2 | . | . | TRBV5-5 | TGTGCCAGCAGCTGGGAATCAGGGTCAAACTATGGCTACACCTTC | CASSWESGSNYGYTF
TRBJ2-7 | . | TRBD2 | TRBV7-2 | TGTGCCAGCAGCCAGCGGGGTCTAGCGGGCCGTTACGAGCAGTACTTC | CASSQRGLAGRYEQYF
TRBJ2-2 | once | TRBD1 | TRBV19 | TGTGCCAGTACCCCCCAATTCCAGGGGGTCGAGCTGTTTTTT | CASTPQFQGVELFF
TRBJ1-2 | . | TRBD1 | TRBV7-9 | TGTGCCAGCAGAAATGGGGGACAGAAAGTATATGGCTACACCTTC | CASRNGGQKVYGYTF
TRBJ2-1 | . | TRBD2 | TRBV28 | TGTGCCAGCAAAACACTAGCGGCAAGCTCCTACAATGAGCAGTTCTTC | CASKTLAASSYNEQFF
TRBJ1-1 | . | TRBD1 | TRBV30 | TGTGCCTGGAGTGCGCGGACAGGGGGAGTGGACACTGAAGCTTTCTTT | CAWSARTGGVDTEAFF
TRBJ1-5 | . | . | TRBV6-6 | TGTGCCAGCTCCGGGGTGAATCAGCCCCAGCATTTT | CASSGVNQPQHF
TRBJ2-2 | . | . | TRBV28 | TGTGCCAGCAGTTTAGGCAGGGGCCTTCCCGGGGAGCTGTTTTTT | CASSLGRGLPGELFF
TRBJ1-6 | . | . | TRBV2 | TGTGCCAGCAGGGGTGAGGGGGGACCCCTCCACTTT | CASRGEGGPLHF
TRBJ2-2 | . | . | TRBV9 | TGTGCCAGCAGCGGTACAGGCTTTCCTAACACCGGGGAGCTGTTTTTT | CASSGTGFPNTGELFF
TRBJ2-7 | . | . | TRBV5-5 | TGTGCCAGCGGTTCGTGGGGAGAGTTCTACGAGCAGTACTTC | CASGSWGEFYEQYF
TRBJ2-2 | . | . | TRBV7-3 | TGTGCCAGCAGCAGACACGCGTTTTCGAACACCGGGGAGCTGTTTTTT | CASSRHAFSNTGELFF
TRBJ2-4 | once | . | TRBV9 | TGTGCCAGCAGCACCACAGGAAAAAACATTCAGTACTTC | CASSTTGKNIQYF
TRBJ1-6 | . | . | TRBV6-5 | TGTGCCAGCAGGAGACCCGGGGCACCCCTCCACTTT | CASRRPGAPLHF
TRBJ2-3 | once | . | TRBV29-1 | TGCAGCGTTGAAGGGACTAGCACAGATACGCAGTATTTT | CSVEGTSTDTQYF
TRBJ2-1 | . | . | TRBV29-1 | TGCAGCGTTGAAGGGGCGGACTACGCCTACAATGAGCAGTTCTTC | CSVEGADYAYNEQFF
TRBJ1-1 | . | TRBD1 | TRBV28 | TGTGCCAGCAGTCAACTCGGACAGGCAAACACTGAAGCTTTCTTT | CASSQLGQANTEAFF
TRBJ2-7 | . | . | TRBV5-1 | TGCGCCAGCAGCTTGGCCGGGCAGACTTACTACGAGCAGTACTTC | CASSLAGQTYYEQYF
TRBJ2-2 | . | . | TRBV5-1 | TGCGCCAGCACCTTTGGACTTTCAACCGGGGAGCTGTTTTTT | CASTFGLSTGELFF
TRBJ2-7 | . | TRBD2 | TRBV7-9 | TGTGCCAGCAGCTTCGGACTAGCAGGGTGGCAGTACTTC | CASSFGLAGWQYF
TRBJ2-7 | . | . | TRBV10-3 | TGTGCCACCCGGGGCTCCTACGAGCAGTACTTC | CATRGSYEQYF
TRBJ1-6 | . | TRBD1 | TRBV27 | TGTGCCAGCAGTCTCCGGACAGGGGGAGTTCTGCCCAGTTCACCCCTCCACTTT | CASSLRTGGVLPSSPLHF
TRBJ1-1 | . | . | TRBV28 | TGTGCCAGCAGAATTGGGACGGGATTTGAAGCTTTCTTT | CASRIGTGFEAFF
TRBJ1-2 | . | . | TRBV27 | TGTGCCAGCAGTTTATCGATAGGGATAATTGGCTACACCTTC | CASSLSIGIIGYTF
TRBJ2-2 | . | TRBD2 | TRBV4-1 | TGCGCCAGCAGCCAGCGGGAGTTCCACGGGGAGCTGTTTTTT | CASSQREFHGELFF
TRBJ1-3 | . | . | TRBV28 | TGTGCCAGCAGTTTTCCCGGGGGCGTAAACACCATATATTTT | CASSFPGGVNTIYF
TRBJ1-1 | . | . | TRBV18 | TGTGCCAGCTCACCACCGTTCGGACGCGTGAACACTGAAGCTTTCTTT | CASSPPFGRVNTEAFF
TRBJ2-2 | . | TRBD1 | TRBV7-2 | TGTGCCAGCAGCCCTCAGACAGGGATCCCCGGGGAGCTGTTTTTT | CASSPQTGIPGELFF
TRBJ1-6 | . | . | TRBV30 | TGTGCCTGGAGTGTCCCCAAGGACTCACCCCTCCACTTT | CAWSVPKDSPLHF
TRBJ2-3 | . | . | TRBV4-3 | TGCGCCAGCAGCCATTCGACAGCTAGCACAGATACGCAGTATTTT | CASSHSTASTDTQYF
TRBJ2-2 | . | . | TRBV7-6 | TGTGCCTCCTGCCAGTGGCAGAACACCGGGGAGCTGTTTTTT | CASCQWQNTGELFF